This T cell receptor beta chain is drawn from a study of T cell repertoires in cytomegalovirus infection. Study as a whole: It was the public TCR beta signatures that indicated both CMV infection and matching HLA type. Study findings and constraints: Identification of carriers of CMV plus the relevant HLA was performed using cumulative public TCR beta family frequency. CMV-specific HLA-C-restricted TCR beta clonotypes dominated the ex vivo response.

MiXCR was run by TCRdb on the reads, yielding one entry per CDR3 protein. Counted here are around 490,000 distinct CDR3 sequences, approximately 25% occurring once; the ten biggest clones make up approximately 13%. The germline gives CDR1 SGHRS, CDR2 YFSETQ. Losses at the gene ends were 0 bases for V and 2 bases for J; bases not matched to a gene: 1. This CDR3 has 15 amino acids. Concerning this clonotype itself: Its specificity is unknown.

This TCR came from a human donor in good health (CMV status not recorded). Some clones in this sample may be carry-over from other donors' samples. This sequence joins TRBV5-1 and TRBJ2-2; 7 bases align to TRBD2. The sample comprised PBMCs. CDR3 DNA: TGCGCCAGCAGCTTGGAGGGACTAAACACCGGGGAGCTGTTTTTT. It translates to CASSLEGLNTGELFF. Using reference TRBV5-1 and TRBJ2-2 for the parts outside the CDR3, the full variable domain is KAGVTQTPRYLIKTRGQQVTLSCSPISGHRSVSWYQQTPGQGLQFLFEYFSETQRNKGNFPGRFSGRQFSNSRSEMNVSTLELGDSALYLCASSLEGLNTGELFFGEGSRLTVL.